This TCR beta chain stems from a study of blood T cell repertoires in COVID-19. Looking at the study overall: The samples span acute and convalescent COVID-19 from the United States, Italy and Spain.

The CDR3 has 8 residues. V was shortened by 7 bases and J by 8 bases, with 5 bases between the two germline ends. Per the germline V gene, CDR1 is GTSNPN and CDR2 is SVGIG (reference sequence). Assay used: immunoSEQ multiplex PCR; TCRdb lists only in-frame clones, some missing. Of more than 250,000 clones listed, around 84% are singletons. During the 2 weeks before they entered the study, exposed participants had met someone with a PCR-confirmed or clinician-diagnosed COVID-19 case. The TCR comes from a man in his forties who had been exposed to COVID-19. The genes are TRBV30 and TRBJ1-2, with D uncertain. The sequenced material came from PBMCs or T cells enriched from blood (not recorded which). In nucleotides, the CDR3 is TGTGCCTACAACGGCTACACCTTC. Encoded protein: CAYNGYTF.